A selection of T cell receptor beta chains follows, all from one sample in a study of blood T cell repertoires in COVID-19. The repertoire was sequenced with immunoSEQ multiplex PCR; TCRdb's copy has only in-frame clones and lacks some. The data show fewer than 120,000 clones, with roughly 82% seen just once and 15% to 20% held by the top ten. Source material: peripheral blood. These receptors came from a woman aged 55-75 years with acute or convalescent COVID-19. Both conserved end residues are part of each CDR3. Fields, in order: clone size, V gene, D gene, J gene, CDR3 DNA, CDR3 protein. D genes are given only for firm matches. Expanded clones get a size class; other rows say once, few or many, or leave the size out.

NA,TRBV18,NA,TRBJ1-3,TGTGCCAGCTCACCGGACAGCCCGGGAAACACCATATATTTT,CASSPDSPGNTIYF
NA,TRBV3-1/TRBV3-2,TRBD1,TRBJ1-1,TGTGCCAGCACCCTCACCGGGACAGGGGCCCCCACTGAAGCTTTCTTT,CASTLTGTGAPTEAFF
NA,TRBV27,TRBD1,TRBJ2-7,TGTGCCAGCAGTAGAGGGACAGGCTACGAGCAGTACTTC,CASSRGTGYEQYF
few,TRBV11-3,NA,TRBJ1-1,TGTGCCAGCAGCTTAGATCCAACAGGAACAAACACTGAAGCTTTCTTT,CASSLDPTGTNTEAFF
NA,TRBV12-3/TRBV12-4,TRBD1,TRBJ2-5,TGTGCCAGCAAAGGGGGCGGGGAGACCCAGTACTTC,CASKGGGETQYF
NA,TRBV14,TRBD1,TRBJ2-2,TGTGCCAGCAGCCACCGCAGGGGGCGCGAAAAAACCGGGGAGCTGTTTTTT,CASSHRRGREKTGELFF
NA,TRBV5-4,TRBD2,TRBJ2-7,TGTGCCAGCAGCTTGACTAGCGGGGGGGCGGACGAGCAGTACTTC,CASSLTSGGADEQYF
NA,TRBV6-5,TRBD1,TRBJ2-1,TGTGCCAGCAGTTACTCATACAGGGGGTCAAATGAGCAGTTCTTC,CASSYSYRGSNEQFF
NA,TRBV18,TRBD1,TRBJ2-4,TGTGCCAGCTCACCTAGGACAGGGATGGAAAACATTCAGTACTTC,CASSPRTGMENIQYF
NA,TRBV5-6,NA,TRBJ2-1,TGTGCCAGCAGCTTGGTATTAGCGAAAAGGGGGAATGAGCAGTTCTTC,CASSLVLAKRGNEQFF
NA,TRBV19,NA,TRBJ1-1,TGTGCCAGTAGGACCTCATTGGGGGGCACTGAAGCTTTCTTT,CASRTSLGGTEAFF
NA,TRBV7-3,TRBD1,TRBJ2-1,TGTGCCAGCAGCCTCACCCGGACAGGGGGCGAGCAGTTCTTC,CASSLTRTGGEQFF
NA,TRBV27,NA,TRBJ1-2,TGTGCCAGCAGTCAACAGGAGGGGAACTATGGCTACACCTTC,CASSQQEGNYGYTF
NA,TRBV29-1,TRBD1,TRBJ1-3,TGCAGCGTCGGGACAGGGGATGGAAACACCATATATTTT,CSVGTGDGNTIYF
NA,TRBV5-6,TRBD2,TRBJ2-3,TGTGCCAGCAGCTTTATAGCGGGGGGCACAGATACGCAGTATTTT,CASSFIAGGTDTQYF
NA,TRBV7-2,TRBD2,TRBJ2-7,TGTGCCAGCAGCTTACAACTAGCGGGGACCTACGAGCAGTACTTC,CASSLQLAGTYEQYF
NA,TRBV6-6,NA,TRBJ1-1,TGTGCCAGCAGTACCGAAGGGGATACTGAAGCTTTCTTT,CASSTEGDTEAFF
once,TRBV19,TRBD1,TRBJ2-3,TGTGCCAGTAGTATCCGTCGGGGACAGGGCAGCACAGATACGCAGTATTTT,CASSIRRGQGSTDTQYF
NA,TRBV6-2/TRBV6-3,NA,TRBJ1-6,TGTGCCAGCAGTTCCGCAGGGTTAGGTTCACCCCTCCACTTT,CASSSAGLGSPLHF
once,TRBV2,TRBD1,TRBJ1-6,TGTGCCAGCAGTGAAGCGCGGGACAGGGTTTCACCCCTCCACTTT,CASSEARDRVSPLHF
NA,TRBV29-1,TRBD1,TRBJ1-2,TGCAGCGTGTGGACAGGGGCCTTACGTTATGGCTACACCTTC,CSVWTGALRYGYTF
NA,TRBV7-8,TRBD1,TRBJ1-5,TGTGCCAGCAGCCCACTCCGACCCGGGACAGGGACCAATCAGCCCCAGCATTTT,CASSPLRPGTGTNQPQHF
once,TRBV12-5,NA,TRBJ1-2,TGTGCTAGTGGTGCTGTGGCAGGGCAGGCTAACTATGGCTACACCTTC,CASGAVAGQANYGYTF
few,TRBV7-3,TRBD2,TRBJ2-5,TGTGCCTCTAGCCAGCGGGGCCTCAAAGAGACCCAGTACTTC,CASSQRGLKETQYF
NA,TRBV3-1/TRBV3-2,TRBD2,TRBJ2-5,TGTGCCAGCAGCCAAGGCGAAGCGGGGTCGTACCAAGAGACCCAGTACTTC,CASSQGEAGSYQETQYF
NA,TRBV19,NA,TRBJ1-5,TGTGCCAGTAGTATAGATCGCGGTAGCAATCAGCCCCAGCATTTT,CASSIDRGSNQPQHF
NA,TRBV19,NA,TRBJ2-7,TGTGCCAGTAGTAACACAAGGGGTTACGAGCAGTACTTC,CASSNTRGYEQYF
NA,TRBV10-3,NA,TRBJ1-1,TGTGCCATCAGTGAGGCGAGGGGAGGGACTGAAGCTTTCTTT,CAISEARGGTEAFF
few,TRBV29-1,TRBD1,TRBJ2-1,TGCAGCGTTGAGGGGGACAGGGAGTACAATGAGCAGTTCTTC,CSVEGDREYNEQFF
NA,TRBV30,NA,TRBJ1-1,TGTGCCTGGATAGGACTGGTGAACACTGAAGCTTTCTTT,CAWIGLVNTEAFF
NA,TRBV29-1,TRBD1,TRBJ1-2,TGCAGCGGAGTACAGGGGGACTATGGCTACACCTTC,CSGVQGDYGYTF
NA,TRBV28,NA,TRBJ1-2,TGTGCCAGCCGACAGTACTATGGCTACACCTTC,CASRQYYGYTF
many,TRBV6-5,TRBD1,TRBJ1-6,TGTGCCAGCAGAAGGACAGGGAGGAATTCACCCCTCCACTTT,CASRRTGRNSPLHF
NA,TRBV19,TRBD1,TRBJ1-4,TGTGCCAGTAGTATACGCAACCTACAACAGGGGGTTAATGAAAAACTGTTTTTT,CASSIRNLQQGVNEKLFF
NA,TRBV5-5,NA,TRBJ1-1,TGTGCCAGCAGCCGCCGGACAGACGTCACTGAAGCTTTCTTT,CASSRRTDVTEAFF
once,TRBV6-5,TRBD1,TRBJ2-4,TGTGCCAGCAGTTCCCGGGACAGGGTTTTCATTCAGTACTTC,CASSSRDRVFIQYF
NA,TRBV9,NA,TRBJ2-1,TGTGCCAGCAGCGTAGCGGGGGACCGGGTTGGTGAGCAGTTCTTC,CASSVAGDRVGEQFF
NA,TRBV6-6,TRBD1,TRBJ2-7,TGTGCCAGCCGGGACAGGGTCTACGAGCAGTACTTC,CASRDRVYEQYF
NA,TRBV6-6,TRBD1,TRBJ1-5,TGTGCCAGCAGTGCCACAGGGGACAATCAGCCCCAGCATTTT,CASSATGDNQPQHF
NA,TRBV28,NA,TRBJ1-2,TGTGCCAGCAGTCCCTTCCTAGGGGTAGGTGGCTACACCTTC,CASSPFLGVGGYTF
NA,TRBV5-5,TRBD1,TRBJ2-7,TGTGCCAGCATTGTCGGGACAGGGGTCTACGAGCAGTACTTC,CASIVGTGVYEQYF
NA,TRBV2,NA,TRBJ1-5,TGTGCCAGCAGTGTCGGTGAAGGGGACTATCAGCCCCAGCATTTT,CASSVGEGDYQPQHF
NA,TRBV6-2/TRBV6-3,TRBD1,TRBJ1-2,TGTGCCAGCAGCCCTGACAGGGGATTGATTGCGGGTGGCTACACCTTC,CASSPDRGLIAGGYTF
NA,TRBV5-1,NA,TRBJ2-3,TGCGCCAGCAGTGGGGACAACACAGATACGCAGTATTTT,CASSGDNTDTQYF
NA,TRBV5-1,TRBD1,TRBJ1-2,TGCGCCAGCAGCTTGGGACCCGGGACAGGGGAAGGCTACACCTTC,CASSLGPGTGEGYTF
NA,TRBV7-2,NA,TRBJ1-1,TGTGCCAGCAGCAGCTACGCGGCTGAAGCTTTCTTT,CASSSYAAEAFF